These 26 T cell receptor beta chains originate from one sample sequenced in a study of radiotherapy plus CTLA-4 blockade in lung cancer (dated by TCRdb to 2017 to 2018). The protocol used for the library was the immunoSEQ multiplex PCR assay. Here the immuneACCESS table is served through TCRdb, limited to in-frame sequences with V and J called. Missing clones are a known gap in these copies; in checked studies unresolved V genes cover under half, and the rest lacks a known reason. The sample table contains tens of thousands of clones; only one count was recorded for about 83% of them. The top ten constitute 4% to 5% of the sample. Sequenced here: peripheral blood, sampled from a patient treated with radiotherapy plus ipilimumab. The receptors were sampled from a human donor with non-small cell lung cancer whose response to radiotherapy plus ipilimumab could not be evaluated.

The table lists this clone with a few counts. This chain joins TRBV7-8 and TRBJ1-5; D unclear. Trimming cost V 1 base and J 5 bases, with 6 bases left between them. The CDR3 loop spans 13 amino acids. In germline, CDR1 is SGHVS, CDR2 FQNEAQ. DNA of the CDR3: TGTGCCAGCAGCTTAGTATCGGATCAGCCCCAGCATTTT. Protein: CASSLVSDQPQHF.

The rearrangement links TRBV28 to TRBJ2-2; TRBD1 might be the D (6 bases). The length of the CDR3 is 15 residues. V dropped 8 bases and J dropped 2 bases, with 15 bases sitting between them. CDR1 and CDR2 from the germline V gene are MDHEN and SYDVKM. The chain's CDR3 is CASQPGTPNTGELFF. The CDR3 DNA is TGTGCCAGCCAGCCCGGGACACCTAACACCGGGGAGCTGTTTTTT.

V is TRBV27 and J is TRBJ1-2; weak D call: TRBD1 (5 bases). Germline V CDR1 and CDR2: MNHEY, SMNVEV (reference sequence). Trimming stripped 1 base from V and 4 bases from J, with 7 bases between. CDR3 length equals 13 residues. This CDR3 is CASSLFQGYGYTF. CDR3 bases: TGTGCCAGCAGTTTATTCCAGGGCTATGGCTACACCTTC.

The rearrangement uses TRBV11-3 and TRBJ2-1; the D gene is possibly TRBD2 (5 bases). This CDR3 contains 15 residues. The germline V and J ends were trimmed by 0 bases and 4 bases, with 10 bases remaining between them. Germline V gives CDR1 SGHNT, CDR2 YENEEA. In nucleotides, the CDR3 is TGTGCCAGCAGCTTAGAGGCGGGCCCTTACAATGAGCAGTTCTTC. It is translated as CASSLEAGPYNEQFF.

This chain uses TRBV7-3 with TRBJ2-2; D unclear. Germline lookup yields CDR1 SGHTA and CDR2 FQGTGA. This CDR3 has 13 residues. Trimming removed 5 bases at V and 7 bases at J, with 11 bases between. CDR3 sequence (DNA): TGTGCCAGCAGCCCCCCCCGACTCGGGGAGCTGTTTTTT. Residues: CASSPPRLGELFF.

This clone was recorded once. V gene TRBV7-2 combines with J gene TRBJ2-1, with 7 bases that match TRBD1. The CDR3 extends over 13 amino acids. Germline assignment: CDR1 SGHTA and CDR2 FQGNSA. J was trimmed by 9 bases and V by 4 bases; bases with no gene match: 6. The CDR3 sequence: CASSSPQGSEQFF. Written as DNA, the CDR3 is TGTGCCAGCAGCTCACCACAGGGGAGTGAGCAGTTCTTC. The whole variable domain, filled in from reference TRBV7-2 and TRBJ2-1, reads GAGVSQSPSNKVTEKGKDVELRCDPISGHTALYWYRQSLGQGLEFLIYFQGNSAPDKSGLPSDRFSAERTGGSVSTLTIQRTQQEDSAVYLCASSSPQGSEQFFGPGTRLTVL.

The V gene is TRBV9, the J gene TRBJ2-2; 10 bases map to TRBD2. Looked up from germline, CDR1 is SGDLS and CDR2 is YYNGEE. Trimming took 3 bases from V and 5 from J; bases not matched to a gene: 4. The CDR3 runs to 15 residues. CDR3 coding DNA: TGTGCCAGCAGCGCCCTAGCGGGAGTTACCGGGGAGCTGTTTTTT. Translated: CASSALAGVTGELFF.

The genes are TRBV27 and TRBJ2-7; 10 bases are shared with TRBD2. V shed 7 bases, J shed 2 bases, and the junction held 11 bases outside the gene matches. CDR1 is MNHEY and CDR2 is SMNVEV in the germline V gene (reference sequence). CDR3 length: 16 residues. The DNA for the CDR3 is TGTGCCAGCAAAGCGGGAGGGCGAAATTCCCCCTACGAGCAGTACTTC. This encodes CASKAGGRNSPYEQYF.

This clone was observed a few times. V and J are TRBV6-1 and TRBJ2-7, with 8 bases matching TRBD2. With 2 bases clipped from V and 1 base from J, the junction kept 4 bases outside the gene matches. Germline loops: CDR1 MNHNS, CDR2 SASEGT. The CDR3 has 15 residues. The CDR3 here is CASSESGSGSYEQYF. DNA of the CDR3: TGTGCCAGCAGTGAAAGCGGGAGTGGGTCCTACGAGCAGTACTTC.

For the CDR3, the DNA is TGTGCCACCAGCAGAGCCGGGACAGGGGGTTGGGAGACCCAGTACTTC. It is translated as CATSRAGTGGWETQYF. This chain uses TRBV15 with TRBJ2-5; the match to TRBD1 covers 11 bases. Germline lookup yields CDR1 LNHNV and CDR2 YYDKDF (reference sequence). Trimming at V came to 1 base and at J to 5 bases, leaving 6 bases not matched to a gene. This CDR3 comprises 16 residues. Using reference TRBV15 and TRBJ2-5 for the parts outside the CDR3, the full variable domain is DAMVIQNPRYQVTQFGKPVTLSCSQTLNHNVMYWYQQKSSQAPKLLFHYYDKDFNNEADTPDNFQSRRPNTSFCFLDIRSPGLGDTAMYLCATSRAGTGGWETQYFGPGTRLLVL.

The chain couples TRBV29-1 to TRBJ1-1, with 10 bases identical to TRBD1. V lost 6 bases to trimming and J lost 1 base; unmatched junction nucleotides: 2. The CDR3 covers 13 residues. Germline V gene sequence: CDR1 SQVTM, CDR2 ANQGSEA. The CDR3 DNA sequence: TGCAGCGTGGGACAGGGGAGGAACACTGAAGCTTTCTTT. Translating it yields CSVGQGRNTEAFF.

The genes are TRBV28 and TRBJ1-5; 10 bases line up with TRBD1. V was clipped by 6 bases and J by 6 bases; unmatched bases: 20. The CDR3 has 19 amino acids. CDR1 is MDHEN and CDR2 is SYDVKM in the germline V gene. The CDR3 DNA follows: TGTGCCAGCAGCCCCCGAAGGTGGGGAGACAGGGGGCATCGTCAGCCCCAGCATTTT. It codes for CASSPRRWGDRGHRQPQHF.

This sequence joins TRBV27 and TRBJ2-3; D gene uncertain. V was pared by 4 bases and J by 2 bases, with 4 bases between. Germline lookup yields CDR1 MNHEY and CDR2 SMNVEV (reference sequence). This CDR3 has 12 amino acids. CDR3 sequence (DNA): TGTGCCAGCAGTTCCAACACAGATACGCAGTATTTT. It yields the protein CASSSNTDTQYF.

This clone has a handful of counts. The rearrangement joins TRBV6-5 to TRBJ1-4; 7 nucleotides line up with TRBD1. This CDR3 comprises 15 residues. Germline CDR1 is MNHEY and CDR2 is SVGAGI. With V trimmed by 6 bases and J by 0 bases, 4 bases remained unmatched. CDR3 sequence: CASRRGLATNEKLFF. The CDR3 bases are TGTGCCAGCAGAAGGGGGCTCGCAACTAATGAAAAACTGTTTTTT.

The chain joins TRBV5-6 to TRBJ2-7; 11 bases agree with TRBD2. V lost 1 base and J lost 4; bases outside the gene matches: 4. Germline V gene data show CDR1 as SGHDT and CDR2 as YYEEEE. This CDR3 region has 15 residues. CDR3 region: CASSLSASGRYEQYF. CDR3 nucleotides: TGTGCCAGCAGCTTGTCAGCTAGCGGGAGGTACGAGCAGTACTTC.

This chain links TRBV6-6 with TRBJ1-1; 9 positions match TRBD1. The germline gives CDR1 MNHNY, CDR2 SVGAGI (reference sequence). This CDR3 contains 15 residues. The V segment lost 4 bases and the J segment 6 bases; nucleotides outside the gene matches: 9. The CDR3 sequence: CASSFPGTGSAEAFF. CDR3 DNA sequence: TGTGCCAGCAGTTTTCCAGGGACAGGGAGTGCTGAAGCTTTCTTT.

The rearrangement uses TRBV28 and TRBJ2-3, with D tentatively TRBD2 (6 bases). The V gene's germline CDR1 is MDHEN and CDR2 SYDVKM. The CDR3 length is 14 residues. The ends were cut back, 4 bases at V and 6 bases at J, with 14 bases in the middle. The CDR3 region has the DNA TGTGCCAGCAGTTCCGTAGCGGTGGGGGATACGCAGTATTTT. Its translation is CASSSVAVGDTQYF.

This clone came up a few times. This rearrangement joins TRBV7-2 to TRBJ1-1, with no clear D. Looked up from germline, CDR1 is SGHTA and CDR2 is FQGNSA. The CDR3 contains 12 residues. V shed 1 base and J shed 2 bases, with 2 bases lying between them. CDR3 sequence: CASSLVNTEAFF. Here the CDR3 DNA reads TGTGCCAGCAGCTTAGTAAACACTGAAGCTTTCTTT.

The chain couples TRBV30 to TRBJ2-7; TRBD1 agrees at 11 bases. Unmatched junction bases numbered 3, after V lost 3 bases and J lost 2 bases. CDR1 GTSNPN and CDR2 SVGIG come from the germline V gene (reference sequence). The CDR3 has 14 amino acids. The CDR3 loop reads CAWRGQGVTYEQYF. Here the CDR3 DNA reads TGTGCCTGGAGGGGACAGGGGGTTACCTACGAGCAGTACTTC. Variable domain in full (rest from reference TRBV30 and TRBJ2-7): SQTIHQWPATLVQPVGSPLSLECTVEGTSNPNLYWYRQAAGRGLQLLFYSVGIGQISSEVPQNLSASRPQDRQFILSSKKLLLSDSGFYLCAWRGQGVTYEQYFGPGTRLTVT.

The chain combines TRBV7-9 with TRBJ2-3; 8 positions agree with TRBD1. This CDR3 spans 12 amino acids. From germline, CDR1 is SEHNR and CDR2 FQNEAQ (reference sequence). After removal of 4 bases from V and 11 bases from J, the junction contained 5 bases not matched to a gene. CDR3 amino acids: CASSSGQGRQYF. CDR3 coding DNA: TGTGCCAGCAGCTCAGGACAGGGCCGGCAGTATTTT.

The V gene is TRBV28, the J gene TRBJ1-2; possible D gene TRBD1, 6 bases. V lost 2 bases and J 4 bases, leaving 11 bases between the germline ends. Germline V gene sequence: CDR1 MDHEN, CDR2 SYDVKM. The CDR3 contains 14 residues. The CDR3 here is CASSLPTGSYGYTF. The DNA for the CDR3 is TGTGCCAGCAGTTTACCGACAGGCTCCTATGGCTACACCTTC.

By proportion, this clone is medium-sized. V gene TRBV6-1 combines with J gene TRBJ2-1; 9 bases are a match to TRBD1. The germline V gene has CDR1 MNHNS and CDR2 SASEGT. The V segment lost 3 bases and the J segment 10 bases; nucleotides outside the gene matches: 10. The CDR3 extends over 15 amino acids. CDR3 in DNA: TGTGCCAGCAGTGAGTCGGGACAGGGTTTTGGGGAGCAGTTCTTC. Translating gives CASSESGQGFGEQFF.

This clone came up once. This rearrangement joins TRBV27 to TRBJ2-3; D possibly corresponds to TRBD2 (7 bases). CDR3 length equals 17 residues. The germline V gene has CDR1 MNHEY and CDR2 SMNVEV (reference sequence). V was pared by 0 bases and J by 3 bases, with 16 bases between. CDR3 in amino acids: CASSLSRGRAGTDTQYF. The CDR3 nucleotides are TGTGCCAGCAGTTTATCAAGGGGGAGGGCGGGGACAGATACGCAGTATTTT.

This clone was recorded only once. This chain connects TRBV7-9 to TRBJ2-1, with 9 bases matching TRBD2. Germline values: CDR1 SEHNR, CDR2 FQNEAQ (reference sequence). V shed 4 bases, J shed 4 bases, and the junction held 14 bases outside the gene matches. This CDR3 comprises 18 residues. The CDR3 region is CASSSPIGVTSGYNEQFF. The CDR3 DNA follows: TGTGCCAGCAGCTCGCCAATAGGTGTGACTAGCGGTTACAATGAGCAGTTCTTC.

As DNA, the CDR3 is TGTGCCAGCAGCCGACGAAGCTCGACAGGGTTGAACATTCAGTACTTC. Translating gives CASSRRSSTGLNIQYF. The V gene is TRBV5-4, the J gene TRBJ2-4; 7 bases align to TRBD1. Germline V gene sequence: CDR1 SGHNT, CDR2 YYREEE (reference sequence). The V and J ends lost 4 bases and 7 bases, in that order; junction bases with no gene match: 14. The CDR3 runs to 16 residues.

The chain recombines TRBV2 with TRBJ1-4; no firm D call. V gave up 4 bases and J gave up 0 bases, with 9 bases separating them. The germline CDR1 and CDR2 sequences are SNHLY and FYNNEI. The CDR3 runs 15 residues. CDR3 sequence reads: CASSGRFATNEKLFF. The CDR3 DNA follows: TGTGCCAGCAGTGGCAGGTTCGCAACTAATGAAAAACTGTTTTTT.